This TCR beta chain was sequenced for a study of post-analysis software for immune sequencing data. For the study at large: In terms of disease course, relapsing-remitting, secondary progressive and progressive-relapsing multiple sclerosis were included.

The authors incorporated unique molecular identifiers into the TCR beta cDNA libraries. TCRdb reprocessed the PCR reads via MiXCR and lists one record per CDR3 protein. Of roughly 650,000 distinct CDR3 sequences listed, approximately 60% are singletons. Study-level findings and limits: Compared with controls, patients showed significantly lower normalized Chao1 diversity. Samples made in the same batch grouped tightly together by F measure.

This clonotype has more than one count but fewer than ten. The antigen remains unidentified. The specimen sequenced was blood. The receptor comes from a girl between 2 and 10 years old with multiple sclerosis.

The CDR3 DNA reads as TGCGCCAGCAGCCCGGGGACAGCGACTAACTATGGCTACACCTTC. Translating it yields CASSPGTATNYGYTF. This chain joins TRBV5-1 and TRBJ1-2; 7 nucleotides agree with TRBD1. The length of the CDR3 is 15 residues. CDR1 is SGHRS, CDR2 YFSETQ, per germline. V was clipped by 4 bases and J by 0 bases; unmatched bases: 6. Using reference TRBV5-1 and TRBJ1-2 for the parts outside the CDR3, the full variable domain is KAGVTQTPRYLIKTRGQQVTLSCSPISGHRSVSWYQQTPGQGLQFLFEYFSETQRNKGNFPGRFSGRQFSNSRSEMNVSTLELGDSALYLCASSPGTATNYGYTFGSGTRLTVV.